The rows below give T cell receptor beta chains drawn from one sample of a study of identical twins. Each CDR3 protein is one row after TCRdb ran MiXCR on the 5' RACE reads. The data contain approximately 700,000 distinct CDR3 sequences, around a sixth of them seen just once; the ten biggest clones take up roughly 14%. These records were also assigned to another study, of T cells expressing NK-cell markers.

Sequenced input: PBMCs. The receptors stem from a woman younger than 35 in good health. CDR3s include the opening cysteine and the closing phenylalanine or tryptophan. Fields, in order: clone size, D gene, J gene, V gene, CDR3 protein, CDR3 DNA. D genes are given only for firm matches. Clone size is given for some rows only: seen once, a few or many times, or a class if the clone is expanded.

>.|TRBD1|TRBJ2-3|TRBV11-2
CASSLEGTASSDTQYF
TGTGCCAGCAGCTTAGAGGGGACAGCGTCCTCAGATACGCAGTATTTT
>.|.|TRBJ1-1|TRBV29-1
CSVQGDEAFF
TGCAGCGTTCAGGGCGATGAAGCTTTCTTT
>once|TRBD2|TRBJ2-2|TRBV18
CASSPVQAGERAGELFF
TGTGCCAGCTCACCTGTCCAAGCGGGAGAACGGGCCGGGGAGCTGTTTTTT
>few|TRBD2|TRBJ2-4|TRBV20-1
CSAPAGALPAKNIQYF
TGCAGTGCCCCAGCGGGAGCCCTTCCGGCCAAAAACATTCAGTACTTC
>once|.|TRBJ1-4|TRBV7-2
CASSSRKGPNEKLFF
TGTGCCAGCAGCTCCCGGAAGGGCCCTAATGAAAAACTGTTTTTT
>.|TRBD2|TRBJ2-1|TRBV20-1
CSARDLVSRAGGLREQFF
TGCAGTGCTAGAGATTTGGTTTCGAGGGCGGGGGGTCTTCGTGAGCAGTTCTTC
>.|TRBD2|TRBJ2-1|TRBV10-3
CAISPGLAGGGEFF
TGTGCCATCAGCCCGGGACTAGCGGGAGGCGGGGAGTTCTTC
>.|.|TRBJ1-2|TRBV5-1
CASSFDSVYGYTF
TGCGCCAGCAGCTTTGACAGTGTATATGGCTACACCTTC
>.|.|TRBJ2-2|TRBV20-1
CSARSRAEHNTGELFF
TGCAGTGCTAGATCCCGGGCCGAACATAACACCGGGGAGCTGTTTTTT
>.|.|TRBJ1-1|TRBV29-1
CSVGGAGWANTEAFF
TGCAGCGTTGGGGGCGCAGGTTGGGCGAACACTGAAGCTTTCTTT
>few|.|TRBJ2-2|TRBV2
CASSGSTGTGELFF
TGTGCCAGCAGTGGGTCGACGGGCACCGGGGAGCTGTTTTTT
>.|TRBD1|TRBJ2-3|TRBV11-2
CASSRQGFATDTQYF
TGTGCCAGCAGCAGACAGGGATTTGCCACAGATACGCAGTATTTT
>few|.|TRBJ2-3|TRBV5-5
CASSLAGTRLNTQYF
TGTGCCAGCAGCTTGGCAGGGACACGGCTTAATACGCAGTATTTT
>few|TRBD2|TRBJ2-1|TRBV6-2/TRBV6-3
CASRISGRAYNEQFF
TGTGCCAGCAGAATTAGCGGGAGGGCCTACAATGAGCAGTTCTTC
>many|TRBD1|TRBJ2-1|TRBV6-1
CASSPRQGALHNEQFF
TGTGCCAGCAGTCCACGGCAGGGGGCGTTACACAATGAGCAGTTCTTC
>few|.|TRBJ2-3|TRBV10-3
CASTPGHLTDTQYF
TGTGCCTCAACGCCAGGACATCTCACAGATACGCAGTATTTT
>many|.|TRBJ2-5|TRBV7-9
CASSLDRVQETQYF
TGTGCCAGCAGCTTAGATCGAGTCCAAGAGACCCAGTACTTC
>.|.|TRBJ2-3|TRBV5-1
CASSARVSPDTQYF
TGCGCCAGCAGCGCCCGGGTCTCACCCGATACGCAGTATTTT
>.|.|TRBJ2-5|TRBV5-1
CASSLGSSRKETQYF
TGCGCCAGCAGCTTGGGGTCCTCCCGTAAGGAGACCCAGTACTTC
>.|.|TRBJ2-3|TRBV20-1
CSAALPGSTDTQYF
TGCAGTGCTGCTCTTCCCGGGAGCACAGATACGCAGTATTTT
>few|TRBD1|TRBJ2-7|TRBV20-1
CSADRDRENYEQYF
TGCAGTGCGGACCGGGACAGGGAAAACTACGAGCAGTACTTC
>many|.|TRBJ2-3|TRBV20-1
CSARDRGSSTDTQYF
TGCAGTGCTAGAGATCGCGGCTCTAGCACAGATACGCAGTATTTT
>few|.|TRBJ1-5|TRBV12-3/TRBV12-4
CASISTPGEPQHF
TGTGCCAGCATCTCTACTCCCGGGGAGCCCCAGCATTTT
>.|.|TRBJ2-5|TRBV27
CASSLESPRKREETQYF
TGTGCCAGCAGTTTAGAGTCGCCCCGCAAAAGGGAAGAGACCCAGTACTTC
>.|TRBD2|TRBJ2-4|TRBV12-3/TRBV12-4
CASTAGEENIQYF
TGTGCCAGCACAGCGGGAGAGGAGAACATTCAGTACTTC
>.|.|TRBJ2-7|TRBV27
CASRGRGISSYEQYF
TGTGCCAGCAGGGGACGGGGGATCAGCTCCTACGAGCAGTACTTC
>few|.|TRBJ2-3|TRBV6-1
CASRPAQVVDTQYF
TGTGCCAGCAGACCCGCGCAAGTGGTAGATACGCAGTATTTT
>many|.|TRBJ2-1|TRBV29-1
CSVDGEHIWNEQFF
TGCAGCGTTGATGGGGAGCACATCTGGAATGAGCAGTTCTTC
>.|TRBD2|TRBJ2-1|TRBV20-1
CSAEAGLVPDEQFF
TGCAGTGCCGAGGCGGGACTAGTCCCAGATGAGCAGTTCTTC